The sequence of this T cell receptor beta chain was determined in a study of T cells in Graves' hyperthyroidism and ophthalmopathy. General study points: Model-based prediction identified ophthalmopathy a median roughly 5.9 months prior to its onset.

Researchers took RNA transcripts and amplified the TCR beta CDR3 regions from them. First-round RT-PCR with HTBI primers amplified the TCR CDR3 region. One entry per CDR3 protein, called by TCRdb with MiXCR from the multiplex PCR reads. Of some 600,000 distinct CDR3 sequences listed, approximately 13% were seen once; the top ten hold more than 5%. The sample of blood was obtained at first hyperthyroidism diagnosis (before any ophthalmopathy symptoms). In this sample, this clonotype turned up many times. The antigen is not known. The sequenced material came from blood. The sequence came from a woman aged 30 to 39 with Graves' hyperthyroidism that later progressed to Graves' ophthalmopathy.

The DNA of the CDR3 is TGTGCCAGCAGCTTACTCTGGACAGGATCCATAGCGCAGTTCTTC. Amino acid sequence: CASSLLWTGSIAQFF. The chain links TRBV7-2 to TRBJ2-1; 7 nucleotides agree with TRBD1. The germline CDR1 and CDR2 sequences are SGHTA and FQGNSA. The CDR3 is 15 residues long. V shed 2 bases and J 12 bases; nucleotides not matched to a gene: 13.